A single sample gave rise to the 31 T cell receptor beta chains below, sequenced in a study of shared clonotypes between healthy human individuals. Some clones are missing from TCRdb's copy, which holds only in-frame ones; the method was immunoSEQ multiplex PCR. The table has hundreds of thousands of clones, 55% to 75% seen once. Source material: memory CD4+ T cells sorted from blood. Regarding subset: CD45RA-negative fraction. Receptors originate from a woman aged 25 to 39 in good health.

This clone was detected only once. The rearrangement joins TRBV7-3 to TRBJ2-3; D remains unclear. The V and J ends lost 4 bases and 11 bases respectively, with 16 bases between them. Germline lookup yields CDR1 SGHTA and CDR2 FQGTGA. The CDR3 is 13 residues long. For the CDR3, the DNA is TGTGCCAGCAGCTCTGGGCCCGGACGTAGGCAGTATTTT. Its translation is CASSSGPGRRQYF.

The chain recombines TRBV18 with TRBJ1-2, with 8 bases aligning to TRBD1. Germline V lookup: CDR1 KGHSH, CDR2 LQKENI. The CDR3 has 15 amino acids. With V trimmed by 4 bases and J by 2 bases, 6 bases remained unmatched. The CDR3, as DNA: TGTGCCAGCTCACAGGACAGGGTCAGCAACTATGGCTACACCTTC. Translation: CASSQDRVSNYGYTF.

Of note for this clone: Other DNA variants within this sample encode the same CDR3. This sequence joins TRBV5-6 and TRBJ2-1; D not resolved. V was shortened by 0 bases and J by 5 bases, with 9 bases between the two germline ends. The CDR3 has 14 amino acids. Germline V CDR1 and CDR2: SGHDT, YYEEEE. The CDR3 loop is CASSLGFSDNEQFF. DNA for the CDR3: TGTGCCAGCAGCTTGGGTTTCTCAGACAATGAGCAGTTCTTC.

This chain links TRBV7-9 with TRBJ2-1; D not certain. The V gene lost 2 bases and the J gene lost 8 bases, with 19 bases spanning the gap. This CDR3 is 16 amino acids long. Per germline, CDR1 SEHNR and CDR2 FQNEAQ (reference sequence). The CDR3 DNA reads as TGTGCCAGCAGCTTACGAATGACTGGGCGTGATGATGAGCAGTTCTTC. It codes for CASSLRMTGRDDEQFF.

The rearrangement links TRBV2 to TRBJ2-7; 10 positions match TRBD2. J lost 5 bases, V lost 6 bases, and 7 bases had no gene match. In germline, CDR1 is SNHLY, CDR2 FYNNEI. This CDR3 has 14 residues. CDR3 in amino acids: CASRAGLASHEQYF. The CDR3 region has the DNA TGTGCCAGCAGGGCGGGACTAGCGTCCCACGAGCAGTACTTC.

The rearrangement uses TRBV25-1 and TRBJ1-1; tentative D call: TRBD1 (5 bases). Germline values: CDR1 MGHDK, CDR2 SYGVNS. The CDR3 contains 18 residues. V was clipped by 2 bases and J by 1 base, with 20 bases between them. CDR3 residues: CASSEGIHTGVGNTEAFF. CDR3 nucleotides: TGTGCCAGCAGTGAAGGAATACATACAGGTGTCGGGAACACTGAAGCTTTCTTT.

For this clone: The sample carries other DNA sequences with the same CDR3. The V call is TRBV30, the J call TRBJ2-5, with 7 nucleotides matching TRBD2. CDR3 size: 14 residues. Germline CDR1 and CDR2: GTSNPN and SVGIG (reference sequence). The V segment lost 0 bases and the J segment 2 bases; nucleotides outside the gene matches: 3. The CDR3 loop reads CAWSVRAGQETQYF. The DNA of the CDR3 is TGTGCCTGGAGTGTACGAGCGGGGCAAGAGACCCAGTACTTC.

This chain uses TRBV27 with TRBJ2-5; D is ambiguous. TRBJ2-7 explains the end of the DNA better; the J call may be wrong. From germline, CDR1 is MNHEY and CDR2 SMNVEV (reference sequence). The CDR3 is made up of 13 amino acids. CDR3 residues: CASSITRDYEQYF. The CDR3 nucleotides are TGTGCCAGCAGTATTACAAGGGACTACGAGCAGTACTTC.

The V call is TRBV10-2, the J call TRBJ2-2; a possible D gene is TRBD2 (7 bases). Trimming cost V 0 bases and J 6 bases, with 20 bases left between them. From germline, CDR1 is WSHSY and CDR2 SAAADI. The CDR3 has 18 residues. CDR3 nucleotides: TGCGCCAGCAGTGAGTCGGGGGCCCTCCGCGGGAGAGCCGGGGAGCTGTTTTTT. Translating it yields CASSESGALRGRAGELFF.

The chain is built from TRBV6-5 and TRBJ2-1; D uncertain. The CDR3 consists of 15 residues. The ends were cut back, 1 base at V and 5 bases at J, with 12 bases in the middle. Per germline, CDR1 MNHEY and CDR2 SVGAGI. The chain's CDR3 is CASSYWAGKHNEQFF. DNA for the CDR3: TGTGCCAGCAGTTACTGGGCTGGTAAGCACAATGAGCAGTTCTTC.

This clone was seen a handful of times. This chain uses TRBV6-1 with TRBJ2-7; 7 bases are a match to TRBD2. In germline, CDR1 is MNHNS, CDR2 SASEGT. The CDR3 sequence is 16 residues long. J was trimmed by 0 bases and V by 0 bases; bases with no gene match: 5. CDR3 in amino acids: CASSEALRDYSYEQYF. DNA of the CDR3: TGTGCCAGCAGTGAAGCGCTTCGGGACTACTCCTACGAGCAGTACTTC.

This rearrangement joins TRBV27 to TRBJ1-5; 7 bases fit TRBD1. Germline V gene data show CDR1 as MNHEY and CDR2 as SMNVEV (reference sequence). This CDR3 spans 16 amino acids. Trimming took 5 bases from V and 1 from J; bases not matched to a gene: 8. The CDR3 nucleotides are TGTGCCAGCAGTCCAACTACAGGGGTAAGCAATCAGCCCCAGCATTTT. It encodes CASSPTTGVSNQPQHF.

The rearrangement joins TRBV7-9 to TRBJ2-3; D uncertain. Trimming took 0 bases from V and 10 from J, leaving 8 bases between them. CDR3 length equals 12 residues. Per germline, CDR1 SEHNR and CDR2 FQNEAQ (reference sequence). The CDR3: CASSLAPNAQYF. CDR3 DNA: TGTGCCAGCAGCTTAGCGCCGAATGCGCAGTATTTT.

In the case of this clone: Given a far larger clone just one base away, this is likely a sequencing read error. In the same sample, other DNA sequences code for this CDR3. The chain recombines TRBV5-1 with TRBJ2-1, with D possibly being TRBD2 (5 bases). CDR1 and CDR2 (germline): SGHRS, YFSETQ. The CDR3 extends over 15 amino acids. The ends were cut back, 4 bases at V and 0 bases at J, with 11 bases in the middle. CDR3 loop: CASSMDSSSYNEQFF. CDR3 nucleotide sequence: TGCGCCAGCAGCATGGACTCGAGCTCCTACAATGAGCAGTTCTTC.

This rearrangement joins TRBV30 to TRBJ2-3; 13 nucleotides line up with TRBD2. The trim removed 5 bases at V and 5 bases at J, leaving 16 bases unmatched. CDR1 is GTSNPN and CDR2 is SVGIG in the germline V gene (reference sequence). The CDR3 has 18 amino acids. The CDR3 loop reads CAWGGTKVGTSGIDTQYF. CDR3 coding DNA: TGTGCCTGGGGGGGGACCAAGGTCGGGACTAGCGGGATAGATACGCAGTATTTT.

The chain couples TRBV9 to TRBJ2-7; the D gene could be TRBD1 or TRBD2 (5 bases each). Germline V gene data show CDR1 as SGDLS and CDR2 as YYNGEE. The CDR3 spans 17 residues. V was clipped by 2 bases and J by 5 bases, with 23 bases between them. The CDR3, as DNA: TGTGCCAGCAGCGTCGGAAACCGGGGCGGCAGGTTGGACGAGCAGTACTTC. This translates into CASSVGNRGGRLDEQYF.

The J gene is TRBJ2-1, the V gene TRBV18; the match to TRBD1 covers 7 bases. The CDR3 has 15 residues. V shed 2 bases, J shed 4 bases, and the junction held 5 bases outside the gene matches. Per the germline V gene, CDR1 is KGHSH and CDR2 is LQKENI. The CDR3 nucleotides read TGTGCCAGCTCACCAAGGGACAGCGAATACAATGAGCAGTTCTTC. Translating gives CASSPRDSEYNEQFF. Variable domain in full (rest from reference TRBV18 and TRBJ2-1): NAGVMQNPRHLVRRRGQEARLRCSPMKGHSHVYWYRQLPEEGLKFMVYLQKENIIDESGMPKERFSAEFPKEGPSILRIQQVVRGDSAAYFCASSPRDSEYNEQFFGPGTRLTVL.

Details on this clone: Other DNA sequences from this sample encode an identical CDR3 as well. The V call is TRBV5-1, the J call TRBJ2-1, with D possibly matching TRBD2 (5 bases). The ends were cut back, 5 bases at V and 0 bases at J, with 12 bases in the middle. Germline V gives CDR1 SGHRS, CDR2 YFSETQ. The CDR3 has 15 residues. CDR3 nucleotides: TGCGCCAGCAGTCAGGACTCAAGCTCCTACAATGAGCAGTTCTTC. Encoded protein: CASSQDSSSYNEQFF.

This clone was seen once. The rearrangement links TRBV7-8 to TRBJ1-1; tentatively, D is TRBD1 (6 bases). The V gene lost 1 base and the J gene lost 1 base, with 10 bases spanning the gap. Germline values: CDR1 SGHVS, CDR2 FQNEAQ. The CDR3 spans 15 residues. The CDR3 reads CASSLGARGNTEAFF. In DNA, the CDR3 is TGTGCCAGCAGCTTAGGTGCCAGGGGGAACACTGAAGCTTTCTTT. The full variable domain, rest sourced from reference TRBV7-8 and TRBJ1-1, is GAGVSQSPRYKVAKRGQDVALRCDPISGHVSLFWYQQALGQGPEFLTYFQNEAQLDKSGLPSDRFFAERPEGSVSTLKIQRTQQEDSAVYLCASSLGARGNTEAFFGQGTRLTVV.

There are a few counts of this clone. This chain connects TRBV11-2 to TRBJ2-4; a weak D match, TRBD1 (5 bases). The CDR3 has 14 residues. From germline, CDR1 is SGHAT and CDR2 FQNNGV. Trimming took off 3 bases at V and 0 bases at J, with 6 bases between the two ends. The CDR3 bases are TGTGCCAGCAGCTTTAGGGGAGCCAAAAACATTCAGTACTTC. It specifies CASSFRGAKNIQYF.

The chain joins TRBV27 to TRBJ2-7; 7 bases align to TRBD2. CDR1 is MNHEY and CDR2 is SMNVEV in the germline V gene (reference sequence). This CDR3 has 17 amino acids. The V segment lost 5 bases and the J segment 0 bases; nucleotides outside the gene matches: 13. CDR3 bases: TGTGCCAGCAGTCCGTTAGCGGGCTTACTTATCTCCTACGAGCAGTACTTC. Translated: CASSPLAGLLISYEQYF.

The gene calls are TRBV19 and TRBJ1-5, with 9 bases identical to TRBD1. The CDR3 is 16 residues long. V lost 4 bases to trimming and J lost 4 bases; unmatched junction nucleotides: 8. Looked up from germline, CDR1 is LNHDA and CDR2 is SQIVND (reference sequence). The CDR3 sequence is CASSTRDRGGNQPQHF. The CDR3 nucleotides are TGTGCCAGTAGTACCCGTGACAGGGGGGGAAATCAGCCCCAGCATTTT.

The V gene is TRBV27, the J gene TRBJ2-4; D may be TRBD2 (5 bases). Germline lookup yields CDR1 MNHEY and CDR2 SMNVEV (reference sequence). V was shortened by 10 bases and J by 8 bases, with 18 bases between the two germline ends. This CDR3 is built from 13 residues. CDR3 residues: CATRPTMEDIQYF. Written as DNA, the CDR3 is TGTGCCACCCGCCCGACTATGGAGGACATTCAGTACTTC.

The chain uses TRBV12-1 and TRBJ1-2; the table's D call of TRBD1 was not tested on the DNA. TRBV12-1 is a listed pseudogene. The CDR3 covers 15 residues. The CDR3 region has the DNA TGTGCCAGCAGATTACGACAGGGGGTCAGCTATGGCTACACCTTC. It is translated as CASRLRQGVSYGYTF.

The chain recombines TRBV5-1 with TRBJ2-3; D gene ambiguous. Germline CDR1 SGHRS, CDR2 YFSETQ. The CDR3 extends over 13 amino acids. Trimming pared 4 bases from V and 7 bases from J, leaving 13 bases between. The CDR3 nucleotides are TGCGCCAGCAGCGCCGGAAAAGAGAATACGCAGTATTTT. It codes for CASSAGKENTQYF.

The V gene is TRBV18, the J gene TRBJ2-1; 11 positions agree with TRBD2. Germline CDR1 and CDR2: KGHSH and LQKENI. Germline trimming cut 3 bases from V and 9 bases from J; bases unmatched to any gene: 7. The CDR3 length is 15 residues. The CDR3 nucleotides are TGTGCCAGCTCACCCCCGACTAGCGGGAAAAGTGAGCAGTTCTTC. Its protein is CASSPPTSGKSEQFF.

The rearrangement links TRBV6-1 to TRBJ1-1, with 8 bases identical to TRBD1. In germline, CDR1 is MNHNS, CDR2 SASEGT. The CDR3 sequence is 13 residues long. Unmatched junction bases numbered 11, after V lost 7 bases and J lost 10 bases. CDR3 coding DNA: TGTGCCAGCATCCTACGACAGGGGAGTGGAGCTTTCTTT. It encodes CASILRQGSGAFF.

The V call is TRBV28, the J call TRBJ2-1; 8 bases agree with TRBD2. The germline V gene has CDR1 MDHEN and CDR2 SYDVKM. After removal of 5 bases from V and 5 bases from J, the junction contained 11 bases not matched to a gene. The length of the CDR3 is 16 residues. The chain's CDR3 is CASSTQGSGKDNEQFF. The CDR3 nucleotides read TGTGCCAGCAGTACCCAGGGTAGCGGGAAAGACAATGAGCAGTTCTTC. The full variable domain, with the rest looked up from reference TRBV28 and TRBJ2-1, is DVKVTQSSRYLVKRTGEKVFLECVQDMDHENMFWYRQDPGLGLRLIYFSYDVKMKEKGDIPEGYSVSREKKERFSLILESASTNQTSMYLCASSTQGSGKDNEQFFGPGTRLTVL.

V gene TRBV7-9 combines with J gene TRBJ1-1; the D gene is possibly TRBD1 (6 bases). Trimming removed 5 bases at V and 5 bases at J, with 12 bases between. Germline V gene data show CDR1 as SEHNR and CDR2 as FQNEAQ (reference sequence). This CDR3 is 13 amino acids long. The CDR3 spells CASSLTGKTEAFF. As DNA, the CDR3 is TGTGCCAGCAGCCTCACAGGGAAGACTGAAGCTTTCTTT.

This clone showed up just a few times. The chain couples TRBV5-4 to TRBJ2-2; D is uncertain. V shed 0 bases and J shed 1 base, with 7 bases lying between them. This CDR3 has 15 residues. The germline V gene has CDR1 SGHNT and CDR2 YYREEE (reference sequence). The CDR3 sequence: CASSLELRNTGELFF. The CDR3 DNA reads as TGTGCCAGCAGCTTGGAACTGAGGAACACCGGGGAGCTGTTTTTT. The full variable domain, in which reference TRBV5-4 and TRBJ2-2 provide the parts outside the CDR3, is ETGVTQSPTHLIKTRGQQVTLRCSSQSGHNTVSWYQQALGQGPQFIFQYYREEENGRGNFPPRFSGLQFPNYSSELNVNALELDDSALYLCASSLELRNTGELFFGEGSRLTVL.

This chain links TRBV7-9 with TRBJ2-7, with TRBD2 matching 11 bases. The CDR3 consists of 15 residues. Germline trimming cut 5 bases from V and 0 bases from J; bases unmatched to any gene: 3. Germline lookup yields CDR1 SEHNR and CDR2 FQNEAQ (reference sequence). The CDR3 here is CASSDGTSGSYEQYF. As DNA, the CDR3 is TGTGCCAGCAGCGACGGGACTAGCGGCTCCTACGAGCAGTACTTC.